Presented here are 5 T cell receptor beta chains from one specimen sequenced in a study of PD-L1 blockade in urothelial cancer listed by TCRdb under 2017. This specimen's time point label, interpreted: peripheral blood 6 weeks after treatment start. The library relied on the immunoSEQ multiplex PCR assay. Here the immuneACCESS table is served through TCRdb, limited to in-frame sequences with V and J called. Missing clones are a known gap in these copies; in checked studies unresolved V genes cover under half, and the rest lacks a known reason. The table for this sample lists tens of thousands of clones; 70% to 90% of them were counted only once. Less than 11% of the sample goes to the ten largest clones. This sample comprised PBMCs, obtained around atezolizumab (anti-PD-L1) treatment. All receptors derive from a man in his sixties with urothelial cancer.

The CDR3 nucleotides read TGTGCCTCTTCGACTAGCGGGGGGGAGAATGAGCAGTTCTTC. Translation gives CASSTSGGENEQFF. This chain joins TRBV10-3 and TRBJ2-1; 14 positions agree with TRBD2. Germline values: CDR1 ENHRY, CDR2 SYGVKD. The CDR3 totals 14 residues. Unmatched junction bases numbered 7, after V lost 11 bases and J lost 7 bases.

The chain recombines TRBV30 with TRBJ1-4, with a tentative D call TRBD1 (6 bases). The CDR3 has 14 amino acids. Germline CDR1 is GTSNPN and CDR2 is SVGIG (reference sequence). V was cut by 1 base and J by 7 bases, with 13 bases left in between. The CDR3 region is CAWSATGLSEKLFF. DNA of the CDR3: TGTGCCTGGAGTGCCACAGGGTTGAGTGAAAAACTGTTTTTT. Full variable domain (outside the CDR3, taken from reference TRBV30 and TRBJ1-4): SQTIHQWPATLVQPVGSPLSLECTVEGTSNPNLYWYRQAAGRGLQLLFYSVGIGQISSEVPQNLSASRPQDRQFILSSKKLLLSDSGFYLCAWSATGLSEKLFFGSGTQLSVL.

CDR3 sequence: CAWSRWSGGPSGTDTQYF. CDR3 sequence (DNA): TGTGCCTGGTCCCGGTGGAGCGGGGGACCATCGGGCACAGATACGCAGTATTTT. V usage is TRBV30 and J usage is TRBJ2-3, with TRBD2 matching over 8 bases. Germline lookup yields CDR1 GTSNPN and CDR2 SVGIG (reference sequence). This CDR3 spans 18 amino acids. After removal of 5 bases from V and 1 base from J, the junction contained 17 bases not matched to a gene.

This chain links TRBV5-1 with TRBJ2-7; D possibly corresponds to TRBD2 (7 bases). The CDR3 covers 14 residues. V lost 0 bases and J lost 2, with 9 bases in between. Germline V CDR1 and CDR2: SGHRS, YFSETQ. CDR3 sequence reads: CASSLAGGTYEQYF. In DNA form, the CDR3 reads TGCGCCAGCAGCTTGGCGGGGGGCACCTACGAGCAGTACTTC.

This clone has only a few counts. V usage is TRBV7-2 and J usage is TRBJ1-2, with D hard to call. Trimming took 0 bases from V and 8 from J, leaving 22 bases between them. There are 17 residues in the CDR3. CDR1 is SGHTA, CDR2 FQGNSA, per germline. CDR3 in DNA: TGTGCCAGCAGCTTAGCGGTAGGGTTAGGTTCCGGGAGCGGCTACACCTTC. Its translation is CASSLAVGLGSGSGYTF.